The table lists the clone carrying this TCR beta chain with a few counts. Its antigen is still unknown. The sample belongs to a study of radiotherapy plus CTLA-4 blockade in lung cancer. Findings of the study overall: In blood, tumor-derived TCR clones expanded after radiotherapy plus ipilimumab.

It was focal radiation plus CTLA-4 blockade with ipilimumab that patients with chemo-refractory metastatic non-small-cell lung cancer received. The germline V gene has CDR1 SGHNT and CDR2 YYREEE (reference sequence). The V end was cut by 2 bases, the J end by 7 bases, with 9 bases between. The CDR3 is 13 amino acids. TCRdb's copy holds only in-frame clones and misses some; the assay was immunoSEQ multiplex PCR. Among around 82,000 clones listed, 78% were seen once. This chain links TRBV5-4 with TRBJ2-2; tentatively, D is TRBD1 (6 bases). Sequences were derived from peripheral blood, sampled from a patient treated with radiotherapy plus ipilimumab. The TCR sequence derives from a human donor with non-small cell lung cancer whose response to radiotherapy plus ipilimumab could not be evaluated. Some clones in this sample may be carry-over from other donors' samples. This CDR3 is CASSLKGVGELFF. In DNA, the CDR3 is TGTGCCAGCAGCTTAAAGGGGGTCGGGGAGCTGTTTTTT.